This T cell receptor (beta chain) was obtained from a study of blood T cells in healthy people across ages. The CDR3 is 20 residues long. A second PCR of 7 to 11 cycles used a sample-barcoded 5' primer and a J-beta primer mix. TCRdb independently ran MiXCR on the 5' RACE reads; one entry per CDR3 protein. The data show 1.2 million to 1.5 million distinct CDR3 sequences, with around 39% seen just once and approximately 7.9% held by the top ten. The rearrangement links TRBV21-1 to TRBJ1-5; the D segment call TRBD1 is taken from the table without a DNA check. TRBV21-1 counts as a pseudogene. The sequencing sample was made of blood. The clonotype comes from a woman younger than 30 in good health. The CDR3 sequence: CASSKVNSQVGGLSNQPQHF. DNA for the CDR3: TGTGCCAGCAGCAAAGTCAATAGCCAAGTCGGGGGGCTCAGCAATCAGCCCCAGCATTTT.